These 21 T cell receptor beta chains came from one sample sequenced in a study of blood T cell repertoires in COVID-19. Here immunoSEQ multiplex PCR was the method, and the copy in TCRdb shows in-frame clones only, minus some. This table has some 180,000 clones, around 80% appearing once. Sequencing was done on a sample of peripheral blood. All receptors come from a woman in her 70s who had recovered from COVID-19.

The chain is built from TRBV19 and TRBJ2-7, with D possibly TRBD1 on 6 matching bases. Per the germline V gene, CDR1 is LNHDA and CDR2 is SQIVND (reference sequence). CDR3 size: 14 residues. The ends were cut back, 4 bases at V and 3 bases at J, with 13 bases in the middle. CDR3 sequence: CASSTRQQGYEQYF. CDR3 coding DNA: TGTGCCAGTAGTACCCGGCAACAGGGCTACGAGCAGTACTTC.

V usage is TRBV9 and J usage is TRBJ2-2, with TRBD2 identical over 7 bases. Germline V gene sequence: CDR1 SGDLS, CDR2 YYNGEE. J was trimmed by 2 bases and V by 2 bases; bases with no gene match: 6. This CDR3 is 16 amino acids long. The chain's CDR3 is CASSVGGLPNTGELFF. The CDR3, as DNA: TGTGCCAGCAGCGTGGGAGGGCTACCAAACACCGGGGAGCTGTTTTTT.

The chain couples TRBV2 to TRBJ1-6; the D gene is possibly TRBD1 (5 bases). The germline V gene has CDR1 SNHLY and CDR2 FYNNEI. The CDR3 extends over 15 amino acids. V lost 4 bases, J lost 0 bases, and 7 bases lay in between. The CDR3 nucleotides are TGTGCCAGCAGTGGACAGATCTCCTATAATTCACCCCTCCACTTT. It yields the protein CASSGQISYNSPLHF.

The chain recombines TRBV3-1 (or the pseudogene TRBV3-2) with TRBJ2-1; 8 bases fit TRBD2. J gave up 3 bases and V 3 bases, and 7 bases lay outside the gene matches. Per germline, CDR1 LGHDT and CDR2 YNNKEL (reference sequence). The CDR3 runs 16 residues. CDR3 region: CASSQRRGVIYNEQFF. The CDR3 region has the DNA TGTGCCAGCAGCCAGCGGCGGGGGGTCATCTACAATGAGCAGTTCTTC.

The V gene is TRBV28, the J gene TRBJ2-1; 8 bases line up with TRBD1. There are 12 residues in the CDR3. V gave up 11 bases and J gave up 3 bases; unmatched junction bases: 3. Germline values: CDR1 MDHEN, CDR2 SYDVKM. The CDR3 DNA is TGTGCCCTAGGACAGGGCTACAATGAGCAGTTCTTC. Protein: CALGQGYNEQFF.

The gene calls are TRBV30 and TRBJ2-3, with D maybe TRBD1 (6 bases). This CDR3 is built from 13 residues. The germline V and J ends were trimmed by 4 bases and 1 base, with 9 bases remaining between them. Germline values: CDR1 GTSNPN, CDR2 SVGIG (reference sequence). The CDR3 nucleotides read TGTGCCTGGACAGGGGCCGGCACAGATACGCAGTATTTT. Translating it yields CAWTGAGTDTQYF.

The rearrangement links TRBV15 to TRBJ2-3, with 7 bases lining up with TRBD1. CDR1 is LNHNV, CDR2 YYDKDF, per germline (reference sequence). With 1 base clipped from V and 1 base from J, the junction kept 5 bases outside the gene matches. The CDR3 consists of 16 residues. The CDR3 here is CATSRVGQGGTDTQYF. In nucleotides, the CDR3 is TGTGCCACCAGCAGAGTGGGGCAGGGGGGCACAGATACGCAGTATTTT.

The CDR3 spells CASSLRSGRLAGDRSGANVLTF. CDR3 bases: TGTGCCAGCAGCTTACGTTCCGGCCGACTAGCGGGAGACCGCTCTGGGGCCAACGTCCTGACTTTC. The chain combines TRBV7-8 with TRBJ2-6; 12 positions match TRBD2. Germline lookup yields CDR1 SGHVS and CDR2 FQNEAQ. V gave up 2 bases and J gave up 0 bases; unmatched junction bases: 14. This CDR3 is built from 22 residues. Full variable domain (missing parts from reference TRBV7-8 and TRBJ2-6): GAGVSQSPRYKVAKRGQDVALRCDPISGHVSLFWYQQALGQGPEFLTYFQNEAQLDKSGLPSDRFFAERPEGSVSTLKIQRTQQEDSAVYLCASSLRSGRLAGDRSGANVLTFGAGSRLTVL.

This clone was seen a few times. The V call is TRBV19, the J call TRBJ1-5; 7 bases fit TRBD1. CDR3 length: 15 amino acids. V was clipped by 4 bases and J by 5 bases; unmatched bases: 8. The germline V gene encodes CDR1 LNHDA and CDR2 SQIVND (reference sequence). CDR3 coding DNA: TGTGCCAGTAGTAAAGGGAGCAGGGGGGATCAGCCCCAGCATTTT. It yields the protein CASSKGSRGDQPQHF.

This rearrangement joins TRBV28 to TRBJ2-7; D not resolved. CDR1 is MDHEN, CDR2 SYDVKM, per germline. This CDR3 has 14 amino acids. V lost 8 bases and J 3 bases, leaving 17 bases between the germline ends. The CDR3: CASGPDWSDYEQYF. The DNA for the CDR3 is TGTGCCAGCGGTCCAGACTGGTCGGACTACGAGCAGTACTTC.

This clone has just one count. J is TRBJ1-6 and V is TRBV5-4; D uncertain. The CDR3 spans 15 residues. The V and J ends lost 0 bases and 7 bases respectively, with 11 bases between them. From germline, CDR1 is SGHNT and CDR2 YYREEE (reference sequence). The CDR3 DNA follows: TGTGCCAGCAGCTTGGGTGCAGGCTCGAATTCACCCCTCCACTTT. Its translation is CASSLGAGSNSPLHF.

This chain connects TRBV28 to TRBJ2-7; perhaps TRBD1 as D (7 bases). Between the trimmed V and J ends, which lost 2 bases and 13 bases, there was a span of 15 bases. In germline, CDR1 is MDHEN, CDR2 SYDVKM. The CDR3 runs to 12 residues. The CDR3 protein is CASSLGGTVGYF. In DNA form, the CDR3 reads TGTGCCAGCAGTTTAGGGGGGACAGTGGGCTACTTC.

The V call is TRBV6-5, the J call TRBJ1-5; no firm D call. The germline V gene encodes CDR1 MNHEY and CDR2 SVGAGI. This CDR3 is 13 amino acids long. Trimming pared 6 bases from V and 8 bases from J, leaving 14 bases between. CDR3 sequence reads: CASRATLFEPQHF. CDR3 in DNA: TGTGCCAGCAGGGCGACACTGTTTGAGCCCCAGCATTTT.

The chain carries TRBV19 and TRBJ2-1; a weak D match, TRBD2 (7 bases). Germline-derived CDR1 and CDR2 are LNHDA and SQIVND (reference sequence). With 9 bases removed from V and 4 bases from J, the gap between germline ends came to 16 bases. The CDR3 totals 14 residues. The CDR3 coding sequence is TGTGCCAGCCGCATGGGGGGGGCATACAATGAGCAGTTCTTC. Translated: CASRMGGAYNEQFF.

J is TRBJ1-1 and V is TRBV6-6; D might be TRBD1 (5 bases). Germline V gene lookup returns CDR1 MNHNY and CDR2 SVGAGI (reference sequence). V dropped 5 bases and J dropped 5 bases, with 12 bases sitting between them. CDR3 length: 13 residues. CDR3 coding DNA: TGTGCCAGCAGTCCCCCGGGGGGGACTGAAGCTTTCTTT. Residues: CASSPPGGTEAFF.

The V call is TRBV5-1, the J call TRBJ1-1; D remains ambiguous. The ends were cut back, 0 bases at V and 1 base at J, with 7 bases in the middle. The germline gives CDR1 SGHRS, CDR2 YFSETQ. CDR3 length: 14 amino acids. The CDR3 here is CASSLAPRNTEAFF. CDR3 DNA: TGCGCCAGCAGCTTGGCCCCGCGGAACACTGAAGCTTTCTTT.

The gene calls are TRBV23-1 and TRBJ2-7; no clear D. TRBV23-1 falls under the ORF class, with uncertain function. V was trimmed by 3 bases and J by 2 bases, leaving 20 bases between them. The CDR3 is 17 residues long. DNA for the CDR3: TGCGCCAGCAGTCAGCAGCGTTTGGCAGCCACCCCCTACGAGCAGTACTTC. Translating gives CASSQQRLAATPYEQYF.

This clone has only a few counts. V gene TRBV18 combines with J gene TRBJ1-5, with D possibly matching TRBD1 (6 bases). Trimming removed 2 bases from V and 6 bases from J, with 8 bases in between. Germline loops: CDR1 KGHSH, CDR2 LQKENI. The CDR3 has 13 amino acids. The CDR3 region is CASSPGGAQPQHF. The CDR3 bases are TGTGCCAGCTCACCAGGGGGGGCTCAGCCCCAGCATTTT.

This chain links TRBV4-1 with TRBJ1-2; D not resolved. The CDR3 loop spans 16 amino acids. CDR1 and CDR2 (germline): MGHRA, YSYEKL. Trimming pared 2 bases from V and 7 bases from J, leaving 20 bases between. The CDR3 loop reads CASSQTSVILSGGYTF. In nucleotides, the CDR3 is TGCGCCAGCAGCCAAACCTCGGTAATCCTGAGTGGTGGCTACACCTTC.

V and J are TRBV9 and TRBJ1-1; no firm D call. V lost 2 bases and J 2 bases, leaving 7 bases between the germline ends. This CDR3 has 13 amino acids. The germline V gene encodes CDR1 SGDLS and CDR2 YYNGEE. The DNA of the CDR3 is TGTGCCAGCAGCGTGACATCAAACACTGAAGCTTTCTTT. Its protein is CASSVTSNTEAFF.

The chain carries TRBV7-3 and TRBJ2-5, with a weak D call TRBD1 (5 bases). CDR1 and CDR2 from the germline V gene are SGHTA and FQGTGA. The V end lost 4 bases, the J end lost 2 bases, and 14 bases lay between the germline ends. The CDR3 is 15 residues long. CDR3 nucleotides: TGTGCCAGCAGCTCGCACAAGACAGAACAAGAGACCCAGTACTTC. Protein product: CASSSHKTEQETQYF.